These T cell receptor beta chains were read from a single sample in a study of monozygotic twins with cystic fibrosis. Sequencing used immunoSEQ multiplex PCR; TCRdb keeps in-frame clones, though not all of them. The repertoire holds some 35,000 clones, with over 60% as singletons. Material: blood. The receptors were sampled from a girl under 18 with cystic fibrosis. The CDR3 runs from the conserved cysteine through the conserved F or W. D genes are given only for firm matches.

d_call: NA; j_call: TRBJ2-1; v_call: TRBV7-6; cdr3_aa: CASTRLGERGGYEQFF
d_call: NA; j_call: TRBJ2-5; v_call: TRBV9; cdr3_aa: CASSASGWRDQETQYF
d_call: NA; j_call: TRBJ2-7; v_call: TRBV7-3; cdr3_aa: CASSFGISYEQYF
d_call: NA; j_call: TRBJ1-1; v_call: TRBV5-1; cdr3_aa: CASSLGIMNTEAFF
d_call: NA; j_call: TRBJ2-5; v_call: TRBV27; cdr3_aa: CASSSSRRETQYF
d_call: NA; j_call: TRBJ1-1; v_call: TRBV2; cdr3_aa: CASRDRGWNTEAFF
d_call: TRBD1; j_call: TRBJ2-7; v_call: TRBV27; cdr3_aa: CASRTPGQGLYEQYF
d_call: NA; j_call: TRBJ1-5; v_call: TRBV13; cdr3_aa: CASSREQGKPQHF
d_call: NA; j_call: TRBJ1-4; v_call: TRBV27; cdr3_aa: CASSADNLSKKLFF
d_call: TRBD1; j_call: TRBJ1-2; v_call: TRBV15; cdr3_aa: CATSLGRGTGSTF